The 29 T cell receptor beta chains listed next were all sequenced from one sample in a study of T cell repertoires in ileal Crohn's disease. Data came from immunoSEQ multiplex PCR; TCRdb stores just in-frame clones and leaves some out. The repertoire holds 6,500 to 8,000 clones, with 74% as singletons. Time point given: neoterminal ileum biopsy at postoperative endoscopy, about 6 months after surgery. Sequenced sample: ileal tissue. The receptors originated from an adult with Crohn's disease.

The rearrangement links TRBV7-9 to TRBJ2-2, with a tentative D call TRBD1 (6 bases). This CDR3 has 13 amino acids. In germline, CDR1 is SEHNR, CDR2 FQNEAQ (reference sequence). V lost 3 bases to trimming and J lost 8 bases, with 10 bases between them. The CDR3 nucleotides are TGTGCCAGCAGCTTGGGGGCCCTAGGGGAGCTGTTTTTT. Its protein product is CASSLGALGELFF.

Remarks on this clone: One junction end does not reproduce the germline sequence, and a read error may be involved. Other nucleotide sequences in the sample specify the same CDR3. V is TRBV5-6 and J is TRBJ2-1; 10 bases line up with TRBD2. Germline CDR1 is SGHDT and CDR2 is YYEEEE. The CDR3 length is 16 residues. The CDR3 DNA follows: TGTGCCAGCAGCTCCTTATCTAGCGGGGGCCACAATGAGCAATTCTTC. Protein product: CASSSLSSGGHNEQFF.

The gene calls are TRBV5-1 and TRBJ2-2, with TRBD2 matching over 8 bases. Germline values: CDR1 SGHRS, CDR2 YFSETQ. Trimming at V came to 4 bases and at J to 2 bases, leaving 4 bases not matched to a gene. This CDR3 has 15 amino acids. CDR3 region: CASSIRGGNTGELFF. Here the CDR3 DNA reads TGCGCCAGCAGCATTCGGGGGGGCAACACCGGGGAGCTGTTTTTT.

About this clone: At one end the junction does not follow the germline gene, possibly because of a read error. The CDR3: CASSFGQTGTDTQYF. The CDR3 coding sequence is TGTGCTAGCAGCTTTGGACAGACAGGGACAGATACGCAGTATTTT. The chain joins TRBV7-7 to TRBJ2-3, with 7 bases that match TRBD1. CDR1 is SSHAT and CDR2 is FNYEAQ in the germline V gene (reference sequence). The CDR3 consists of 15 residues.

The gene calls are TRBV5-1 and TRBJ1-2, with 11 bases identical to TRBD1. The germline V gene encodes CDR1 SGHRS and CDR2 YFSETQ. V lost 7 bases to trimming and J lost 5 bases; unmatched junction nucleotides: 16. This CDR3 has 17 residues. The CDR3 coding sequence is TGCGCCAGCCAAAAAGGGACAGGGGGGACCCTGAGGTATGGCTACACCTTC. It yields the protein CASQKGTGGTLRYGYTF.

The chain has TRBV30 and TRBJ2-3, with D perhaps matching TRBD2 (7 bases). Germline V gene lookup returns CDR1 GTSNPN and CDR2 SVGIG (reference sequence). The CDR3 contains 16 residues. The V gene lost 0 bases and the J gene lost 3 bases, with 16 bases spanning the gap. CDR3 region: CAWSVGGGAGTDTQYF. In DNA, the CDR3 is TGTGCCTGGAGTGTTGGTGGGGGGGCCGGGACAGATACGCAGTATTTT.

This clone qualifies as large (0.1 to 1%). This chain connects TRBV7-9 to TRBJ2-2, with TRBD2 matching over 9 bases. V gave up 6 bases and J gave up 3 bases; unmatched junction bases: 5. The CDR3 runs 15 residues. Germline V lookup: CDR1 SEHNR, CDR2 FQNEAQ (reference sequence). This CDR3 reads CASRKERGDTGELFF. CDR3 nucleotide sequence: TGTGCCAGCAGAAAAGAGCGGGGGGACACCGGGGAGCTGTTTTTT.

This chain uses TRBV7-2 with TRBJ1-2; 9 bases are shared with TRBD1. The CDR3 loop spans 13 amino acids. Germline-derived CDR1 and CDR2 are SGHTA and FQGNSA. The J segment lost 6 bases and the V segment lost 3 bases, leaving 2 bases of the junction unmatched. Written as DNA, the CDR3 is TGTGCCAGCAGCTTTCGGGACAGGGATGGCTACACCTTC. Translation: CASSFRDRDGYTF.

The chain recombines TRBV30 with TRBJ1-2, with 7 bases that match TRBD1. V dropped 6 bases and J dropped 0; count of bases not matched to a gene: 4. This CDR3 region has 13 residues. From germline, CDR1 is GTSNPN and CDR2 SVGIG (reference sequence). This chain's CDR3 is CACHGTANYGYTF. The DNA for the CDR3 is TGTGCCTGTCACGGGACAGCTAACTATGGCTACACCTTC.

The rearrangement uses TRBV13 and TRBJ1-1; D gene ambiguous. Trimming removed 4 bases at V and 8 bases at J, with 23 bases between. Germline V lookup: CDR1 PRHDT, CDR2 FYEKMQ (reference sequence). The length of the CDR3 is 16 residues. CDR3: CASSYWVRREVLEAFF. In DNA form, the CDR3 reads TGTGCCAGCAGCTATTGGGTCCGTAGGGAGGTCCTGGAAGCTTTCTTT. Full variable domain (outside the CDR3, taken from reference TRBV13 and TRBJ1-1): AAGVIQSPRHLIKEKRETATLKCYPIPRHDTVYWYQQGPGQDPQFLISFYEKMQSDKGSIPDRFSAQQFSDYHSELNMSSLELGDSALYFCASSYWVRREVLEAFFGQGTRLTVV.

This chain's CDR3 is CATPGSGQKIDTQYF. Written as DNA, the CDR3 is TGTGCCACCCCAGGTTCGGGACAGAAAATAGATACGCAGTATTTT. The chain joins TRBV2 to TRBJ2-3, with 7 bases lining up with TRBD1. CDR1 and CDR2 (germline): SNHLY, FYNNEI. V was clipped by 10 bases and J by 5 bases; unmatched bases: 15. The CDR3 contains 15 residues.

V gene TRBV7-6 combines with J gene TRBJ1-5; 9 bases agree with TRBD1. With V trimmed by 6 bases and J by 7 bases, 4 bases remained unmatched. The CDR3 loop spans 13 amino acids. Germline V lookup: CDR1 SGHVS, CDR2 FNYEAQ. The CDR3 loop is CASSYDRGQPQHF. In DNA, the CDR3 is TGTGCCAGCAGTTATGACAGGGGGCAGCCCCAGCATTTT.

In the case of this clone: A read error may produce the germline difference seen at one junction end. V gene TRBV6-5 combines with J gene TRBJ2-7; D might be TRBD2 (5 bases). The CDR3 is made up of 12 amino acids. CDR1 MNHEY and CDR2 SVGAGI come from the germline V gene. CDR3 sequence (DNA): TGTGCCAGCACTCTCCTGAGGGCGGAGGTGGACTTC. Protein: CASTLLRAEVDF.

This clone occurred once. The chain is built from TRBV5-1 and TRBJ2-6; weak D call: TRBD1 (5 bases). The germline V gene has CDR1 SGHRS and CDR2 YFSETQ. V lost 4 bases and J 3 bases, leaving 20 bases between the germline ends. The CDR3 covers 18 residues. The CDR3 loop is CASSRGQEGGGGANVLTF. CDR3 bases: TGCGCCAGCAGCAGGGGTCAAGAAGGTGGTGGTGGGGCCAACGTCCTGACTTTC.

This clone appeared once. V and J are TRBV4-1 and TRBJ1-6; no reliable D call. The CDR3 has 16 amino acids. Germline-derived CDR1 and CDR2 are MGHRA and YSYEKL. V was clipped by 0 bases and J by 11 bases, with 17 bases between them. CDR3 sequence: CASSQDGQVYSPPLHF. CDR3 DNA: TGCGCCAGCAGCCAAGATGGGCAGGTATATAGTCCACCCCTCCACTTT.

The chain is built from TRBV11-2 and TRBJ2-1; possible D gene TRBD2, 7 bases. The CDR3 consists of 16 residues. V was shortened by 1 base and J by 5 bases, with 15 bases between the two germline ends. Germline values: CDR1 SGHAT, CDR2 FQNNGV. CDR3 in amino acids: CASSLGGGLADNEQFF. CDR3 in DNA: TGTGCCAGCAGCTTAGGGGGGGGGCTAGCGGACAATGAGCAGTTCTTC. Supplemented by reference TRBV11-2 and TRBJ2-1, the full variable domain reads EAGVAQSPRYKIIEKRQSVAFWCNPISGHATLYWYQQILGQGPKLLIQFQNNGVVDDSQLPKDRFSAERLKGVDSTLKIQPAKLEDSAVYLCASSLGGGLADNEQFFGPGTRLTVL.

J is TRBJ2-6 and V is TRBV6-5, with a possible D match to TRBD1 (5 bases). V gave up 6 bases and J gave up 1 base, with 10 bases separating them. The CDR3 extends over 15 amino acids. The germline V gene encodes CDR1 MNHEY and CDR2 SVGAGI. Here the CDR3 DNA reads TGTGCCAGCAGGCTTCAGGGATCTGGGGCCAACGTCCTGACTTTC. Translated, it gives CASRLQGSGANVLTF.

J is TRBJ2-5 and V is TRBV19; 7 bases are a match to TRBD1. The trim removed 3 bases at V and 5 bases at J, leaving 3 bases unmatched. Germline CDR1 is LNHDA and CDR2 is SQIVND (reference sequence). CDR3 size: 13 residues. CDR3 sequence reads: CASSIMDRETQYF. As DNA, the CDR3 is TGTGCCAGTAGTATCATGGACAGGGAGACCCAGTACTTC.

This rearrangement joins TRBV14 to TRBJ2-1; D might be TRBD2 (6 bases). This CDR3 region has 13 residues. Germline CDR1 and CDR2: SGHDN and FVKESK. The ends were cut back, 0 bases at V and 14 bases at J, with 14 bases in the middle. As DNA, the CDR3 is TGTGCCAGCAGCCAAGATTTCTACCAGCGGGAGTTCTTC. Amino acid sequence: CASSQDFYQREFF.

This clone was recorded only once. This rearrangement joins TRBV10-3 to TRBJ1-5; D call uncertain. Trimming removed 5 bases from V and 0 bases from J, with 8 bases in between. The germline V gene has CDR1 ENHRY and CDR2 SYGVKD. This CDR3 has 14 residues. This CDR3 is CAISRGNSNQPQHF. The CDR3, as DNA: TGTGCCATCAGTCGGGGTAATAGCAATCAGCCCCAGCATTTT.

The genes are TRBV4-2 and TRBJ1-3; no clear D gene. V was cut by 2 bases and J by 6 bases, with 11 bases left in between. The CDR3 consists of 14 residues. The germline CDR1 and CDR2 sequences are LGHNA and YNFKEQ. The CDR3 protein is CASSQSHEINTIYF. The CDR3 DNA follows: TGTGCCAGCAGCCAATCTCATGAGATAAACACCATATATTTT.

A few counts support this clone. The chain links TRBV11-2 to TRBJ2-7; 7 positions match TRBD2. Trimming removed 5 bases from V and 1 base from J; junction bases left unmatched: 11. The CDR3 sequence is 16 residues long. The germline V gene encodes CDR1 SGHAT and CDR2 FQNNGV. The CDR3 nucleotides read TGTGCCAGCAGCCTACGGATGGCGGGGGATTCCTACGAGCAGTACTTC. Its protein product is CASSLRMAGDSYEQYF.

The rearrangement links TRBV5-4 to TRBJ1-2; 7 bases match TRBD1. Germline V gives CDR1 SGHNT, CDR2 YYREEE (reference sequence). After removal of 2 bases from V and 8 bases from J, the junction contained 9 bases not matched to a gene. The length of the CDR3 is 14 residues. The CDR3, as DNA: TGTGCCAGCAGCTTTGATAACAGGGGCTGGGGCTACACCTTC. Protein sequence: CASSFDNRGWGYTF.

This chain connects TRBV28 to TRBJ2-5; 7 nucleotides line up with TRBD1. The CDR3 extends over 13 amino acids. The V segment lost 8 bases and the J segment 4 bases; nucleotides outside the gene matches: 7. From germline, CDR1 is MDHEN and CDR2 SYDVKM. CDR3 nucleotide sequence: TGTGCCAGCGCAGGGGGAAACTCAGAGACCCAGTACTTC. This sequence encodes CASAGGNSETQYF.

The V gene is TRBV11-3, the J gene TRBJ2-4; 8 bases line up with TRBD1. With V trimmed by 5 bases and J by 4 bases, 10 bases remained unmatched. There are 16 residues in the CDR3. From germline, CDR1 is SGHNT and CDR2 YENEEA. The CDR3 loop reads CASSLFATGGKNIQYF. For the CDR3, the DNA is TGTGCCAGCAGCCTCTTCGCCACAGGGGGGAAAAACATTCAGTACTTC.

The J gene is TRBJ1-2, the V gene TRBV5-5, with 7 positions matching TRBD1. V lost 4 bases, J lost 12 bases, and 18 bases stayed unmatched. CDR3 length: 15 amino acids. Germline values: CDR1 SGHKS, CDR2 YYEKEE (reference sequence). The CDR3 sequence is CASSGTARNPQGNTF. The CDR3 nucleotides are TGTGCCAGCAGCGGGACAGCACGAAACCCTCAAGGAAACACCTTC.

J is TRBJ2-4 and V is TRBV14; D call uncertain. The V end lost 1 base, the J end lost 1 base, and 20 bases lay between the germline ends. CDR1 is SGHDN, CDR2 FVKESK, per germline. The CDR3 totals 19 residues. In nucleotides, the CDR3 is TGTGCCAGCAGCCAAGTAAGGCAGGCTCAGCCCTATGCCAAAAACATTCAGTACTTC. Translated, it gives CASSQVRQAQPYAKNIQYF.

V gene TRBV27 combines with J gene TRBJ2-5, with 9 positions matching TRBD1. There are 15 residues in the CDR3. Germline V gene lookup returns CDR1 MNHEY and CDR2 SMNVEV (reference sequence). With V trimmed by 4 bases and J by 3 bases, 6 bases remained unmatched. The CDR3: CASSSPGTGKETQYF. DNA for the CDR3: TGTGCCAGCAGTTCCCCGGGGACAGGGAAAGAGACCCAGTACTTC.

This clone was recorded once. The chain couples TRBV7-2 to TRBJ1-3; a weak D match, TRBD1 (6 bases). Germline V lookup: CDR1 SGHTA, CDR2 FQGNSA. This CDR3 contains 16 residues. Deletions cut 1 base from V and 0 bases from J, with 10 bases between. The CDR3 sequence: CASSLGQVLSGNTIYF. CDR3 DNA sequence: TGTGCCAGCAGCTTAGGACAGGTTCTCTCTGGAAACACCATATATTTT. Drawing the rest from reference TRBV7-2 and TRBJ1-3, the complete variable domain is GAGVSQSPSNKVTEKGKDVELRCDPISGHTALYWYRQSLGQGLEFLIYFQGNSAPDKSGLPSDRFSAERTGGSVSTLTIQRTQQEDSAVYLCASSLGQVLSGNTIYFGEGSWLTVV.